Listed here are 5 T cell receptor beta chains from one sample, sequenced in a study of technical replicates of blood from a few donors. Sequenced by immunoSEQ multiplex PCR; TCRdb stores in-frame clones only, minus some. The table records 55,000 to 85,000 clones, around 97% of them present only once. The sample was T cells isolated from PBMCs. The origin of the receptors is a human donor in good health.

The chain's CDR3 is CASSYSSEQYF. The CDR3 coding sequence is TGTGCCAGCAGTTACTCGAGCGAGCAGTACTTC. The V gene is TRBV6-6, the J gene TRBJ2-7; D unclear. Germline V gives CDR1 MNHNY, CDR2 SVGAGI (reference sequence). CDR3 size: 11 residues. V was trimmed by 0 bases and J by 6 bases, leaving 3 bases between them.

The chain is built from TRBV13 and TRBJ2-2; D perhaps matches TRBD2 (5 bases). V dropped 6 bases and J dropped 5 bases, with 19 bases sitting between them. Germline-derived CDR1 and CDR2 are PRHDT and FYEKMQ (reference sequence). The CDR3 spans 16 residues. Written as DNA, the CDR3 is TGTGCCAGCAGTTTACCGGGATTCTGGAGGACCGGGGAGCTGTTTTTT. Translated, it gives CASSLPGFWRTGELFF.

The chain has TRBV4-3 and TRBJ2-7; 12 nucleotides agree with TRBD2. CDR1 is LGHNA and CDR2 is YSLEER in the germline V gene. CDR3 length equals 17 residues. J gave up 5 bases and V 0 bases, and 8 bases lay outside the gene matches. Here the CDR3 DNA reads TGCGCCAGCAGCCAAGATCCCCTAGCGGGAGGGGGCAACGAGCAGTACTTC. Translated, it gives CASSQDPLAGGGNEQYF.

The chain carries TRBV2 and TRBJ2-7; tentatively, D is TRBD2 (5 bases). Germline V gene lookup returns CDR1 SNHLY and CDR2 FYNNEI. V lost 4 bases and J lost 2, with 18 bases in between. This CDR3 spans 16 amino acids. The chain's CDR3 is CASSVLYGELPYEQYF. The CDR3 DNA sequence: TGTGCCAGCAGTGTCCTTTATGGGGAGTTACCCTACGAGCAGTACTTC. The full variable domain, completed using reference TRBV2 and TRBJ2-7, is EPEVTQTPSHQVTQMGQEVILRCVPISNHLYFYWYRQILGQKVEFLVSFYNNEISEKSEIFDDQFSVERPDGSNFTLKIRSTKLEDSAMYFCASSVLYGELPYEQYFGPGTRLTVT.

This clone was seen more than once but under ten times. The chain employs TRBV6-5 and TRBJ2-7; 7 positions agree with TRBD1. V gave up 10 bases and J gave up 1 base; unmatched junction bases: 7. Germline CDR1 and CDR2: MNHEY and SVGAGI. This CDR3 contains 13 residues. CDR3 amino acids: CATGDRSSYEQYF. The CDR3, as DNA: TGTGCCACCGGGGACAGATCTTCCTACGAGCAGTACTTC.